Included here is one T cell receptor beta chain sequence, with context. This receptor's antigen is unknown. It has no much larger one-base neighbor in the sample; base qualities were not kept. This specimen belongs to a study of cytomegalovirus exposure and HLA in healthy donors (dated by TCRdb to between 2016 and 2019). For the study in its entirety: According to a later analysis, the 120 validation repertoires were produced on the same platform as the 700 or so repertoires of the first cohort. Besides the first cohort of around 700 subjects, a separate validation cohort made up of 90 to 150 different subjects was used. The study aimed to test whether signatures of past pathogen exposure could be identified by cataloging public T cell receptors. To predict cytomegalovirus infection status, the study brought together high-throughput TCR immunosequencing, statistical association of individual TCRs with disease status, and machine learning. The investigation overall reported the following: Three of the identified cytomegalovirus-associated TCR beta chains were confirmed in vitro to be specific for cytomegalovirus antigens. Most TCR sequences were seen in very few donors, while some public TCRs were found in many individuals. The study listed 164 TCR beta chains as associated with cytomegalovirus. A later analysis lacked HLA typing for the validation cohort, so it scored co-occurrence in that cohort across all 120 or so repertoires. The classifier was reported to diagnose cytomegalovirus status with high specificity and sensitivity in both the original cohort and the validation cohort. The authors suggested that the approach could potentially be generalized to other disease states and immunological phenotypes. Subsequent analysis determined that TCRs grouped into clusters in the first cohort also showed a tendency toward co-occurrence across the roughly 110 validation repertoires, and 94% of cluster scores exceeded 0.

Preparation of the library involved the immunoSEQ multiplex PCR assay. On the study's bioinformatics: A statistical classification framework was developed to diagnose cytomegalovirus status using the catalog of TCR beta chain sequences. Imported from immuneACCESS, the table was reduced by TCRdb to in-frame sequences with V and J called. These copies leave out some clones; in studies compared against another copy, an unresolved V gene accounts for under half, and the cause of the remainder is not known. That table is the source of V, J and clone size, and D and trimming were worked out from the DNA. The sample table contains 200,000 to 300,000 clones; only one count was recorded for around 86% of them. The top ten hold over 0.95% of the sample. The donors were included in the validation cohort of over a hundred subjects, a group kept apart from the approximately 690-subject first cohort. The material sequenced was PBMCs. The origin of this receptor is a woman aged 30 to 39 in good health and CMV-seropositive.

The DNA sequence follows: TGTGCCACCCTGGGGACTAGCGGGAGTAATGAGCAGTTCTTC. Its translation is CATLGTSGSNEQFF. The chain couples TRBV10-3 to TRBJ2-1; 14 bases in between match TRBD2. The V end gives up 10 bases and the J end 7 bases, leaving 6 bases in the junction not matched to a gene. From its cysteine to its phenylalanine, the CDR3 spans 14 amino acids. The only DNA kept is the CDR3, 42 bases in frame from the first base. CDR1 and CDR2, per the germline V gene, are ENHRY and SYGVKD.